This T cell receptor (beta chain) was sequenced for a study of PD-L1 blockade in urothelial cancer. At the level of the study: Timepoints chosen for blood analysis were 3 weeks (second dose) and 6 weeks after treatment start. T cells were recovered from blood samples at a median of around 140,000.

The CDR3 is 14 amino acids. V lost 6 bases, J lost 0 bases, and 9 bases lay in between. Germline V lookup: CDR1 SEHNR, CDR2 FQNEAQ (reference sequence). This clone was recorded only once. Specified time point: peripheral blood 6 weeks after treatment start. Locally advanced or metastatic urothelial carcinoma affected all patients. A spike-in of synthetic TCR analog templates was added to each PCR. Clones were sequenced by immunoSEQ multiplex PCR, and TCRdb holds only the in-frame ones, with some missing. The table has about 120,000 clones, 85% to 90% seen once; the top ten hold around 1.7%. The chain employs TRBV7-9 and TRBJ2-1, with D maybe TRBD2 (6 bases). This material consisted of PBMCs, taken around atezolizumab (anti-PD-L1) treatment. This TCR came from a man aged 55 to 70 with urothelial cancer. Here the CDR3 reads CASRGGTSYNEQFF. As DNA, the CDR3 is TGTGCCAGCAGAGGCGGGACCTCCTACAATGAGCAGTTCTTC. Filled out from reference TRBV7-9 and TRBJ2-1, the complete variable domain reads DTGVSQNPRHKITKRGQNVTFRCDPISEHNRLYWYRQTLGQGPEFLTYFQNEAQLEKSRLLSDRFSAERPKGSFSTLEIQRTEQGDSAMYLCASRGGTSYNEQFFGPGTRLTVL.